The 22 T cell receptor beta chains below all came from one sample that was sequenced in a study of T-cell memory formation after mild COVID-19. Using its own MiXCR run on the 5' RACE reads, TCRdb lists one record per CDR3 protein. The sample has 180,000 or so distinct CDR3 sequences, roughly 10% seen once. The specimen sequenced was PBMCs or a T cell subset sorted from them (not recorded which). The receptors were sampled from a man between 18 and 35 years old who had mild COVID-19 (a few samples of this study predate the infection). Cell type and time point are not known.

V gene TRBV7-2 combines with J gene TRBJ2-1; 8 bases fit TRBD2. The J segment lost 3 bases and the V segment lost 5 bases, leaving 3 bases of the junction unmatched. The CDR3 totals 14 residues. CDR1 is SGHTA and CDR2 is FQGNSA in the germline V gene. CDR3 sequence: CASSTTSGYNEQFF. CDR3 DNA: TGTGCCAGCAGCACTACTAGCGGCTACAATGAGCAGTTCTTC.

This clonotype has ten or more counts. This chain links TRBV12-3 or TRBV12-4 with TRBJ2-2; possibly TRBD1 or TRBD2 for D (5 bases each). This CDR3 is 16 amino acids long. V was cut by 5 bases and J by 9 bases, with 22 bases left in between. DNA for the CDR3: TGTGCCAGCAGTCCAAGAGTCGTGGGGGATCAAAGGGAGCTGTTTTTT. It is translated as CASSPRVVGDQRELFF.

This clonotype was detected a few times. The chain couples TRBV6-2 or TRBV6-3 to TRBJ2-7; the D gene is possibly TRBD1 (5 bases). Between the trimmed V and J ends, which lost 7 bases and 13 bases, there was a span of 26 bases. Germline V gene sequence: CDR1 MNHEY, CDR2 SVGEGT. The CDR3 is 14 residues long. The CDR3 coding sequence is TGTGCCAGCACACCTTCGACAAGGGGCCGACGCCGATACTTC. This sequence encodes CASTPSTRGRRRYF.

In this sample, this clonotype turned up many times. The rearrangement uses TRBV5-1 and TRBJ2-6; D may be TRBD2 (5 bases). The CDR3 extends over 15 amino acids. Trimming cost V 6 bases and J 4 bases, with 14 bases left between them. Germline CDR1 reads SGHRS; CDR2 reads YFSETQ. CDR3 in amino acids: CASTVTSGGANVLTF. The CDR3, as DNA: TGCGCCAGCACCGTTACGTCGGGGGGGGCCAACGTCCTGACTTTC.

This clonotype was recorded many times. The chain links TRBV15 to TRBJ2-3; D may be TRBD2 (5 bases). The germline V gene encodes CDR1 LNHNV and CDR2 YYDKDF (reference sequence). There are 16 residues in the CDR3. Trimming removed 5 bases from V and 4 bases from J, with 19 bases in between. In nucleotides, the CDR3 is TGTGCCACCAGCGCTAGGAGCGGCCTCCGGGCAGATACGCAGTATTTT. Translating gives CATSARSGLRADTQYF.

V and J are TRBV19 and TRBJ1-5; 9 positions match TRBD1. After removal of 10 bases from V and 7 bases from J, the junction contained 8 bases not matched to a gene. The CDR3 is made up of 13 amino acids. Per germline, CDR1 LNHDA and CDR2 SQIVND (reference sequence). The CDR3 DNA reads TGTGCCACCTCCGGGACAGGGATCCAGCCCCAGCATTTT. As protein: CATSGTGIQPQHF.

This clonotype was found a few times. This CDR3 reads CASDGDRAAETQYF. In DNA, the CDR3 is TGTGCCAGCGACGGGGACAGGGCGGCAGAGACCCAGTACTTC. This chain joins TRBV5-5 and TRBJ2-5; 9 nucleotides align to TRBD1. The CDR3 loop spans 14 amino acids. Germline CDR1 is SGHKS and CDR2 is YYEKEE (reference sequence). V gave up 7 bases and J gave up 4 bases; unmatched junction bases: 8.

V usage is TRBV20-1 and J usage is TRBJ1-1; possible D gene TRBD1, 5 bases. Trimming stripped 4 bases from V and 4 bases from J, with 10 bases between. Germline V lookup: CDR1 DFQATT, CDR2 SNEGSKA (reference sequence). The CDR3 spans 12 residues. CDR3 region: CSAKRQSTEAFF. CDR3 nucleotide sequence: TGCAGTGCTAAACGACAGTCCACTGAAGCTTTCTTT.

This clonotype turned up a few times. The chain links TRBV29-1 to TRBJ1-1; D is undetermined. Trimming left V 1 base short and J 1 base short, with 13 bases between. Germline CDR1 SQVTM, CDR2 ANQGSEA. CDR3 length: 15 residues. The CDR3 sequence: CSVEGVAGKNTEAFF. CDR3 sequence (DNA): TGCAGCGTTGAAGGGGTAGCCGGAAAGAACACTGAAGCTTTCTTT.

This clonotype was found a few times. This sequence joins TRBV11-2 and TRBJ1-2; TRBD1 might be the D (6 bases). From germline, CDR1 is SGHAT and CDR2 FQNNGV. The CDR3 is made up of 17 amino acids. V was clipped by 6 bases and J by 0 bases, with 20 bases between them. CDR3 sequence (DNA): TGTGCCAGCAGGGAAAACAGGGCTAGTATATCTAACTATGGCTACACCTTC. Translating gives CASRENRASISNYGYTF.

This clonotype was observed a few times. The V gene is TRBV12-3 or TRBV12-4, the J gene TRBJ2-5, with D perhaps TRBD2 (5 bases). The CDR3 runs to 13 residues. Trimming removed 5 bases from V and 2 bases from J, with 9 bases in between. Here the CDR3 DNA reads TGTGCCAGCAGTAACGGACTGCAAGAGACCCAGTACTTC. It codes for CASSNGLQETQYF.

This clonotype was observed a handful of times. This chain links TRBV19 with TRBJ2-1; TRBD1 agrees at 7 bases. Germline trimming cut 9 bases from V and 0 bases from J; bases unmatched to any gene: 8. From germline, CDR1 is LNHDA and CDR2 SQIVND (reference sequence). CDR3 size: 15 residues. Here the CDR3 DNA reads TGTGCCAGCGTACAGGGGTCTCCCTCCTACAATGAGCAGTTCTTC. Protein product: CASVQGSPSYNEQFF.

The chain couples TRBV10-3 to TRBJ2-5; D not certain. V lost 4 bases, J lost 3 bases, and 6 bases lay in between. This CDR3 is 12 amino acids long. Germline CDR1 is ENHRY and CDR2 is SYGVKD. In nucleotides, the CDR3 is TGTGCCATCAGTGCGGCGGAAGAGACCCAGTACTTC. Encoded protein: CAISAAEETQYF.

This clonotype was seen only a few times. J is TRBJ2-1 and V is TRBV5-1; D perhaps matches TRBD2 (5 bases). The CDR3 is made up of 14 amino acids. Per germline, CDR1 SGHRS and CDR2 YFSETQ. V was pared by 0 bases and J by 8 bases, with 12 bases between. CDR3 nucleotides: TGCGCCAGCAGCTTGGAACAGCCGAGGGATGAGCAGTTCTTC. This gives the protein CASSLEQPRDEQFF.

The gene calls are TRBV7-2 and TRBJ1-1; no clear D gene. The V and J ends lost 1 base and 10 bases respectively, with 10 bases between them. This CDR3 region has 12 residues. Germline V gene data show CDR1 as SGHTA and CDR2 as FQGNSA. The CDR3 reads CASSLVARLAFF. CDR3 sequence (DNA): TGTGCCAGCAGCTTAGTAGCAAGGTTAGCTTTCTTT.

This clonotype was found a few times. V and J are TRBV28 and TRBJ2-2; TRBD2 matches 8 bases. Germline V gene lookup returns CDR1 MDHEN and CDR2 SYDVKM. The CDR3 has 15 amino acids. V was pared by 5 bases and J by 6 bases, with 8 bases of the junction left unmatched. In DNA form, the CDR3 reads TGTGCCAGCAGTGCCGCCGTGACTAGCGCCGGGGAGCTGTTTTTT. Its protein is CASSAAVTSAGELFF.

This clonotype was picked up a small number of times. The chain is built from TRBV7-3 and TRBJ2-5; weak D call: TRBD2 (5 bases). V lost 3 bases to trimming and J lost 3 bases, with 14 bases between them. The CDR3 spans 15 residues. Germline CDR1 SGHTA, CDR2 FQGTGA. The CDR3, as DNA: TGTGCCAGCAGCTTCGCGGGTTTAGAAAAAGAGACCCAGTACTTC. As protein: CASSFAGLEKETQYF.

V usage is TRBV18 and J usage is TRBJ1-6; 8 positions match TRBD1. This CDR3 spans 18 amino acids. Looked up from germline, CDR1 is KGHSH and CDR2 is LQKENI. The trim removed 3 bases at V and 0 bases at J, leaving 7 bases unmatched. The CDR3 is CASSPDRGGSSYNSPLHF. CDR3 DNA: TGTGCCAGCTCACCTGACAGGGGTGGGAGCTCCTATAATTCACCCCTCCACTTT.

V and J are TRBV11-2 and TRBJ2-3; no reliable D call. Trimming cost V 1 base and J 0 bases, with 11 bases left between them. The CDR3 has 16 amino acids. Per germline, CDR1 SGHAT and CDR2 FQNNGV. The CDR3 DNA sequence: TGTGCCAGCAGCTTAGGGTCTATCTCTAGCACAGATACGCAGTATTTT. Translation: CASSLGSISSTDTQYF.

This clonotype was picked up a small number of times. CDR3 in amino acids: CASSFGQHKAFF. CDR3 bases: TGTGCCAGCAGTTTCGGACAACACAAAGCTTTCTTT. The chain carries TRBV12-3 or TRBV12-4 and TRBJ1-1; a weak D match, TRBD1 (5 bases). Trimming pared 3 bases from V and 9 bases from J, leaving 11 bases between. This CDR3 has 12 residues.

This clonotype has a handful of counts. The V gene is TRBV6-6, the J gene TRBJ2-7; D not certain. Germline assignment: CDR1 MNHNY and CDR2 SVGAGI (reference sequence). This CDR3 region has 13 residues. Trimming pared 7 bases from V and 6 bases from J, leaving 16 bases between. CDR3 nucleotide sequence: TGTGCCAGCACCCCGCGGACGGGTGGCGAGCAGTACTTC. Its protein product is CASTPRTGGEQYF.

The chain recombines TRBV20-1 with TRBJ1-1; D remains ambiguous. CDR3 size: 12 residues. V was cut by 6 bases and J by 4 bases, with 12 bases left in between. Germline values: CDR1 DFQATT, CDR2 SNEGSKA (reference sequence). The CDR3 DNA follows: TGCAGTGCCCCGAGCCAGAGCACTGAAGCTTTCTTT. Translated: CSAPSQSTEAFF.